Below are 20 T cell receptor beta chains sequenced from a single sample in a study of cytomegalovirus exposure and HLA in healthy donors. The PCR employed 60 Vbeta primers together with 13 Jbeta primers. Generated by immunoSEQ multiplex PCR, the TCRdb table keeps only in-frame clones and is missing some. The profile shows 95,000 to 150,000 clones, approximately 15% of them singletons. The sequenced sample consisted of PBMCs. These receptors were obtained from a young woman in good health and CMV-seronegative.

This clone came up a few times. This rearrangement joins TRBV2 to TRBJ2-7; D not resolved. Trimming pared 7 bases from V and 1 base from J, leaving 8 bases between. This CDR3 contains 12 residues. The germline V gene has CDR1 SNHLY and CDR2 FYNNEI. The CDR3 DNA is TGTGCCAGCATTGGCGGTTCCTACGAGCAGTACTTC. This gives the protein CASIGGSYEQYF.

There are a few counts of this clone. The CDR3: CASTPQVSITDTQYF. CDR3 DNA sequence: TGTGCCAGCACCCCCCAGGTTTCAATCACAGATACGCAGTATTTT. This chain links TRBV27 with TRBJ2-3; the D is unclear. Per the germline V gene, CDR1 is MNHEY and CDR2 is SMNVEV (reference sequence). This CDR3 is 15 amino acids long. Between the trimmed V and J ends, which lost 7 bases and 2 bases, there was a span of 16 bases.

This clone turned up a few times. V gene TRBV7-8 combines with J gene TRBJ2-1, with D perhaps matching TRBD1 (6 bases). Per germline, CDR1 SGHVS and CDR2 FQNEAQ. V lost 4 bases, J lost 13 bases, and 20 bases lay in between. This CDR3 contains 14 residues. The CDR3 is CASSSLAKGGVQFF. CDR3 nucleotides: TGTGCCAGCAGCTCCCTCGCTAAAGGGGGTGTCCAGTTCTTC.

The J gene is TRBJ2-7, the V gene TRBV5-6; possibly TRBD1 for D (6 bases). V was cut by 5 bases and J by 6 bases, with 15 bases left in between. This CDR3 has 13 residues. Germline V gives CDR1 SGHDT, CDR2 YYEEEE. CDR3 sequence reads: CASRSTGNGEQYF. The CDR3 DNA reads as TGTGCCAGCAGAAGTACAGGGAACGGCGAGCAGTACTTC.

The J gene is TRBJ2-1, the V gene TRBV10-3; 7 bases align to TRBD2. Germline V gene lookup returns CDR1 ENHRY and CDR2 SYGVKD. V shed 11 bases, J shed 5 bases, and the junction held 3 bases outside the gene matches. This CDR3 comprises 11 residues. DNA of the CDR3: TGTGCCGTGGGAGGGGACAATGAGCAGTTCTTC. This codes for CAVGGDNEQFF.

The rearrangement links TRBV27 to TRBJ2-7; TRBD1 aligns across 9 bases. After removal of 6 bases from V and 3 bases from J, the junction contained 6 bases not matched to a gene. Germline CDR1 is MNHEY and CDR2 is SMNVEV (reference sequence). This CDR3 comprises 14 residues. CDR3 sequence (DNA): TGTGCCAGCAGGTCGGACAGGGGCAGCTACGAGCAGTACTTC. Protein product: CASRSDRGSYEQYF.

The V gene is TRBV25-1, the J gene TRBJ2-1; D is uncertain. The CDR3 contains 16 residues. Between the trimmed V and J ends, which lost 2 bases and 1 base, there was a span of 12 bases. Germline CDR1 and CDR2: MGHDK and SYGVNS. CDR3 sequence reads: CASSESALGSYNEQFF. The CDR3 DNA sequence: TGTGCCAGCAGTGAAAGTGCGCTAGGATCCTACAATGAGCAGTTCTTC.

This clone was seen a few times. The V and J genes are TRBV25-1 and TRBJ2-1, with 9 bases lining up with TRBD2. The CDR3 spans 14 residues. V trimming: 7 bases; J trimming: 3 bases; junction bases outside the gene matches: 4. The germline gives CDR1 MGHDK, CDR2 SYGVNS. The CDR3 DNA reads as TGTGCCAGCACAGCTAGCGGGAACTACAATGAGCAGTTCTTC. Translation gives CASTASGNYNEQFF.

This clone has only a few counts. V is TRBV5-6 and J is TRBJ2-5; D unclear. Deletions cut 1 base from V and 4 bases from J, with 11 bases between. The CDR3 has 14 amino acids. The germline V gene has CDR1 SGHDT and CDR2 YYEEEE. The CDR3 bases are TGTGCCAGCAGCTTGCCACAGAAGCCAGAGACCCAGTACTTC. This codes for CASSLPQKPETQYF.

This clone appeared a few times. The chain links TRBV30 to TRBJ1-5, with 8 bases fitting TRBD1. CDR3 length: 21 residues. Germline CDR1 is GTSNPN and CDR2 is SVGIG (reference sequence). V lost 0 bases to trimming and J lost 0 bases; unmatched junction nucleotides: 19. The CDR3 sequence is CAWSVGRGRRISPHSNQPQHF. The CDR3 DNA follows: TGTGCCTGGAGTGTAGGCAGGGGGCGGCGGATATCCCCTCATAGCAATCAGCCCCAGCATTTT.

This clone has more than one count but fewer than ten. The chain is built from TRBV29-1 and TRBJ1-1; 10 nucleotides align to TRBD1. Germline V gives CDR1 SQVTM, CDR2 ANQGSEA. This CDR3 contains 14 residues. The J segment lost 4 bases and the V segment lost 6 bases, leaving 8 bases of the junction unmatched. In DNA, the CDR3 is TGCAGCGTCCCGTCGGACAGGGGGGGCACTGAAGCTTTCTTT. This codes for CSVPSDRGGTEAFF. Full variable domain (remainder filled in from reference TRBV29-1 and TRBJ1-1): SAVISQKPSRDICQRGTSLTIQCQVDSQVTMMFWYRQQPGQSLTLIATANQGSEATYESGFVIDKFPISRPNLTFSTLTVSNMSPEDSSIYLCSVPSDRGGTEAFFGQGTRLTVV.

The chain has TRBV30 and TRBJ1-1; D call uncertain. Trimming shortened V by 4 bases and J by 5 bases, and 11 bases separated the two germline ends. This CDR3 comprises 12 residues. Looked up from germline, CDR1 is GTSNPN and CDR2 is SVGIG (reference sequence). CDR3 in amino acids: CAWIAGRTEAFF. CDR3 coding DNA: TGTGCCTGGATCGCGGGGAGGACTGAAGCTTTCTTT.

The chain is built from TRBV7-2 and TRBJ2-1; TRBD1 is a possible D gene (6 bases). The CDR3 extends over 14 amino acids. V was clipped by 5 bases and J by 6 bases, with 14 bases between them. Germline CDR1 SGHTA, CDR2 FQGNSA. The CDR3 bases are TGTGCCAGCAGCGTGCGAACAGGGTCCAATGAGCAGTTCTTC. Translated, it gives CASSVRTGSNEQFF.

In DNA, the CDR3 is TGTGCCTGTATAGCGGGAGTACGGAGCACAGATACGCAGTATTTT. It specifies CACIAGVRSTDTQYF. The rearrangement joins TRBV30 to TRBJ2-3; TRBD2 agrees at 9 bases. J lost 0 bases, V lost 6 bases, and 7 bases had no gene match. CDR1 and CDR2 (germline): GTSNPN, SVGIG (reference sequence). The CDR3 sequence is 15 residues long.

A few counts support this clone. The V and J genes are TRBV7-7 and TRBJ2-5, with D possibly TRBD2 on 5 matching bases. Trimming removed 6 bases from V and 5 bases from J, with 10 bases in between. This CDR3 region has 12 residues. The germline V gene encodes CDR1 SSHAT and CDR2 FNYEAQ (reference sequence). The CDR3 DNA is TGTGCCAGCAGTCACGTAGCGGAGACCCAGTACTTC. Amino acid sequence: CASSHVAETQYF.

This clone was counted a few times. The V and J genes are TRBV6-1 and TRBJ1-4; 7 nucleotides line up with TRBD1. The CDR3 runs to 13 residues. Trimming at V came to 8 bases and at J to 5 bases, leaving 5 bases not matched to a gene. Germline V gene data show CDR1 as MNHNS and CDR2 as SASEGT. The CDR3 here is CASGRGDNEKLFF. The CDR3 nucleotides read TGTGCCAGCGGCAGGGGGGACAATGAAAAACTGTTTTTT.

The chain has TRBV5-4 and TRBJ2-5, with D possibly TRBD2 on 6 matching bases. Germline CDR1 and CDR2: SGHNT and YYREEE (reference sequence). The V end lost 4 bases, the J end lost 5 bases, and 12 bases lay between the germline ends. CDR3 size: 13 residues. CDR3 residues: CASSGSGRETQYF. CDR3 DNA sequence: TGTGCCAGCAGCGGATCTGGGAGGGAGACCCAGTACTTC.

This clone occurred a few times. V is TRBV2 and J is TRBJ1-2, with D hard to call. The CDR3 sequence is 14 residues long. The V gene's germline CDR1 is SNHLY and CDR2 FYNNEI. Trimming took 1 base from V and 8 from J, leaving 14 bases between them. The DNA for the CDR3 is TGTGCCAGCAGTGAAGAACAGACCGGCCTAGGCTACACCTTC. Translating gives CASSEEQTGLGYTF.

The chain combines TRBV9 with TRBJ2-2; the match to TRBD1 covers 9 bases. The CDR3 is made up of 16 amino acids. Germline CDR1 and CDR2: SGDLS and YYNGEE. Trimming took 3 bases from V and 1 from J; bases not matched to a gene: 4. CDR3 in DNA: TGTGCCAGCAGCGAGGGGGGACAGGGGAACACCGGGGAGCTGTTTTTT. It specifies CASSEGGQGNTGELFF. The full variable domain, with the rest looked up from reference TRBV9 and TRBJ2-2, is DSGVTQTPKHLITATGQRVTLRCSPRSGDLSVYWYQQSLDQGLQFLIQYYNGEERAKGNILERFSAQQFPDLHSELNLSSLELGDSALYFCASSEGGQGNTGELFFGEGSRLTVL.

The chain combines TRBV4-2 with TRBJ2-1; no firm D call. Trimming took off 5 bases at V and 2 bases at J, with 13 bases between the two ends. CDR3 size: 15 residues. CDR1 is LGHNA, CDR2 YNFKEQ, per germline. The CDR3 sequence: CASSESSIPYNEQFF. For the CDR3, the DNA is TGTGCCAGCAGCGAATCGAGTATCCCCTACAATGAGCAGTTCTTC.